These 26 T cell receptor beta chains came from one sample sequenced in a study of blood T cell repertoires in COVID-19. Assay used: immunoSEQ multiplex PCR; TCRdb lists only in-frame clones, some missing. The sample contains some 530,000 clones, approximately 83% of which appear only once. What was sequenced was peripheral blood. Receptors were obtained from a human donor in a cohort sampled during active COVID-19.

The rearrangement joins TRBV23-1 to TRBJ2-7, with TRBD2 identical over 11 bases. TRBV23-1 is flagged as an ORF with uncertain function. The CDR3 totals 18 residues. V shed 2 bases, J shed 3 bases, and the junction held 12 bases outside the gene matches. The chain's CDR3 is CASSQRFSGRASVYEQYF. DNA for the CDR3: TGCGCCAGCAGTCAACGGTTTAGCGGGAGGGCCTCGGTCTACGAGCAGTACTTC.

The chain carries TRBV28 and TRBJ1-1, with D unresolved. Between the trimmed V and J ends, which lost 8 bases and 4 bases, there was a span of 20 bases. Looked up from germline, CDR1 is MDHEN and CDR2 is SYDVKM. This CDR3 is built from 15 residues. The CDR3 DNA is TGTGCCAGCGGTGTCACCAAGGCGGGCCCCACTGAAGCTTTCTTT. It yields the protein CASGVTKAGPTEAFF.

CDR3 protein: CASSLGRVNEQYF. The CDR3 coding sequence is TGTGCCAGCAGCTTGGGCAGGGTCAACGAGCAGTACTTC. The chain is built from TRBV7-3 and TRBJ2-7; possible D gene TRBD1, 5 bases. CDR1 is SGHTA, CDR2 FQGTGA, per germline. The CDR3 length is 13 residues. V lost 3 bases and J 5 bases, leaving 11 bases between the germline ends.

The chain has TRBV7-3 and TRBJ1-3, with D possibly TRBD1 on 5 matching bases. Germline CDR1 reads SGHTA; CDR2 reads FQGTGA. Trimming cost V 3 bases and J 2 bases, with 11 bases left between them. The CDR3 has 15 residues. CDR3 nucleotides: TGTGCCAGCAGCTTGGCAGGGTCTCCTGGAAACACCATATATTTT. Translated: CASSLAGSPGNTIYF.

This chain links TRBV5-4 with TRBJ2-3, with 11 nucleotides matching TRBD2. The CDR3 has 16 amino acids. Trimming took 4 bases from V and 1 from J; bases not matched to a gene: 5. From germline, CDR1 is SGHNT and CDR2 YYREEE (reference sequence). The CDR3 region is CASSAGTSGRTDTQYF. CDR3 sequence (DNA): TGTGCCAGCAGCGCAGGGACTAGCGGACGCACAGATACGCAGTATTTT.

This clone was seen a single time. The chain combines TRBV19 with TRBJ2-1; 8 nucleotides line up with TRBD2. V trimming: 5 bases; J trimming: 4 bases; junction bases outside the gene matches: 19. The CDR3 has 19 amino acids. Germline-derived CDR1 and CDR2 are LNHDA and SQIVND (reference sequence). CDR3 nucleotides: TGTGCCAGTAGTGCCCTAATTGGAGGAAGCGGGAGCCAGTACAATGAGCAGTTCTTC. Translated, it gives CASSALIGGSGSQYNEQFF.

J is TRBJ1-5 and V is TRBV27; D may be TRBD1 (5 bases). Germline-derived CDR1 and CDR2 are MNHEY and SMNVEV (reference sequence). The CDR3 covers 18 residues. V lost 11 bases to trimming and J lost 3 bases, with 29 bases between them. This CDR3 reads CAVGRTGTSKGANQPQHF. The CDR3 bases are TGTGCCGTAGGACGAACCGGGACTTCTAAAGGGGCCAATCAGCCCCAGCATTTT.

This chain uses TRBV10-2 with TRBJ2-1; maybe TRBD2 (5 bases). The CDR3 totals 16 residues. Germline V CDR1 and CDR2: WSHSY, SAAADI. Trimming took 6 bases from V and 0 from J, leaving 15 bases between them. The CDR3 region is CASSSNSRGSYNEQFF. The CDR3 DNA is TGCGCCAGCAGCTCAAATTCTCGGGGCTCCTACAATGAGCAGTTCTTC.

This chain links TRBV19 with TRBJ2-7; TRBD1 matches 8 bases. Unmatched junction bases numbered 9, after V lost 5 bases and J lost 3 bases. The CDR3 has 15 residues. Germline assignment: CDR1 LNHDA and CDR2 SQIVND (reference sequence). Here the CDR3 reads CASSVGTGFHYEQYF. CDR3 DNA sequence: TGTGCCAGTAGTGTAGGGACAGGCTTTCACTACGAGCAGTACTTC.

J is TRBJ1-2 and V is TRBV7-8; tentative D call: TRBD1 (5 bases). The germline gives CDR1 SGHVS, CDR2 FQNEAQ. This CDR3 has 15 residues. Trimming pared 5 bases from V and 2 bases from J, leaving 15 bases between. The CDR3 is CASSPRGAGNYGYTF. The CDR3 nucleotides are TGTGCCAGCAGCCCCCGTGGGGCAGGCAACTATGGCTACACCTTC.

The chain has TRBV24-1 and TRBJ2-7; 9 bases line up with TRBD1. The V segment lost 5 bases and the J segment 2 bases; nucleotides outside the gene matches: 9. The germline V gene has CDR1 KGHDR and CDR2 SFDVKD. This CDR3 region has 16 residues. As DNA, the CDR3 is TGTGCCACCAGTGCCGGCCCCGGGACAGGGCCCTACGAGCAGTACTTC. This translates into CATSAGPGTGPYEQYF.

The DNA for the CDR3 is TGTGCCAGCAGCGCCGCGGGGGGGTTGACTGAAGCTTTCTTT. Protein product: CASSAAGGLTEAFF. The V gene is TRBV7-2, the J gene TRBJ1-1; D perhaps matches TRBD1 (5 bases). The germline CDR1 and CDR2 sequences are SGHTA and FQGNSA. With 5 bases removed from V and 5 bases from J, the gap between germline ends came to 15 bases. The length of the CDR3 is 14 residues.

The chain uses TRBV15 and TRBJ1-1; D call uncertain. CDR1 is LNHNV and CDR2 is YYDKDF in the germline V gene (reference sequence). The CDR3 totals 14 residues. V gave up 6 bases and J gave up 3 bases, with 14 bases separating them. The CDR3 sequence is CATRRELLDTEAFF. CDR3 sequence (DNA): TGTGCCACCAGGAGGGAATTATTGGACACTGAAGCTTTCTTT.

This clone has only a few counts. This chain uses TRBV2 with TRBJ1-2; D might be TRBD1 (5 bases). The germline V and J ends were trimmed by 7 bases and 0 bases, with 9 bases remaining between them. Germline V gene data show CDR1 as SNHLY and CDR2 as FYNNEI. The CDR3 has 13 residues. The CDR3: CASKDNSNYGYTF. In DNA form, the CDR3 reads TGTGCCAGCAAGGACAACTCTAACTATGGCTACACCTTC.

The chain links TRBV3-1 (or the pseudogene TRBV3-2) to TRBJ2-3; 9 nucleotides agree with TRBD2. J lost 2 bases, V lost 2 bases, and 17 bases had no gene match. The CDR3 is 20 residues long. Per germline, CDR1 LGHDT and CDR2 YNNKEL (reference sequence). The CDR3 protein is CASSQNTYLSAGGLTDTQYF. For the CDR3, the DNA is TGTGCCAGCAGCCAAAACACGTATTTGTCGGCGGGAGGGCTCACAGATACGCAGTATTTT.

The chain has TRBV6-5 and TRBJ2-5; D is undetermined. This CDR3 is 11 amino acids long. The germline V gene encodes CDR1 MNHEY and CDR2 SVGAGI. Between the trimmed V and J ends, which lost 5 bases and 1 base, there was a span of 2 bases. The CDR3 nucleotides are TGTGCCAGCAGTCGCCAAGAGACCCAGTACTTC. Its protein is CASSRQETQYF.

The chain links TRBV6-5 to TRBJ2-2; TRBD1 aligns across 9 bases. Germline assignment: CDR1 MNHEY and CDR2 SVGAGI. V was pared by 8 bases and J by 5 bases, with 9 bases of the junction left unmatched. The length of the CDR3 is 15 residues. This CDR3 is CASFFGTGLTGELFF. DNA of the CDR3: TGTGCCAGCTTTTTCGGGACAGGGTTGACCGGGGAGCTGTTTTTT.

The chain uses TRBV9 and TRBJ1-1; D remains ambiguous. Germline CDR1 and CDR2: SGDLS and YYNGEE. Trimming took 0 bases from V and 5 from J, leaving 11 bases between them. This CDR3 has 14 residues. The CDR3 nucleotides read TGTGCCAGCAGCGTAGATGGGCAGCGGACTGAAGCTTTCTTT. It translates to CASSVDGQRTEAFF. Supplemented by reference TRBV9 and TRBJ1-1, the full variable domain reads DSGVTQTPKHLITATGQRVTLRCSPRSGDLSVYWYQQSLDQGLQFLIQYYNGEERAKGNILERFSAQQFPDLHSELNLSSLELGDSALYFCASSVDGQRTEAFFGQGTRLTVV.

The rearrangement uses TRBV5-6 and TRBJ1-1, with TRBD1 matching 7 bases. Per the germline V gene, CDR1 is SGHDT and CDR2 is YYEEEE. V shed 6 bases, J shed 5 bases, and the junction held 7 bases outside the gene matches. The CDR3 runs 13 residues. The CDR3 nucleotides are TGTGCCAGCATCTACAGGGGCGGTACTGAAGCTTTCTTT. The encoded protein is CASIYRGGTEAFF.

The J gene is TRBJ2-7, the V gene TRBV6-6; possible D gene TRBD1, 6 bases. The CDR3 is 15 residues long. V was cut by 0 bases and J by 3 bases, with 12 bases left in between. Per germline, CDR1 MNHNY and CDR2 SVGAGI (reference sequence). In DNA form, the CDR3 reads TGTGCCAGCAGTTACTCGAACAGGGATGGCTACGAGCAGTACTTC. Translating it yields CASSYSNRDGYEQYF.

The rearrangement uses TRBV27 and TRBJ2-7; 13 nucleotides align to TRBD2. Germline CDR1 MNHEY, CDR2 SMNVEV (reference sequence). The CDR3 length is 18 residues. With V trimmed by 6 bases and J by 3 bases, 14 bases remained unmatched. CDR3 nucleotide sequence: TGTGCCAGCAGGGCACTAGCGGGAGGGCCGACACCCTTCTACGAGCAGTACTTC. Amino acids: CASRALAGGPTPFYEQYF.

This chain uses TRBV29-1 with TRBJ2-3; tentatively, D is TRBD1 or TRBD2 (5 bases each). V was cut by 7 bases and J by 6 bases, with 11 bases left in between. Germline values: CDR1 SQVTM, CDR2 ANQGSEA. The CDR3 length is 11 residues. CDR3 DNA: TGCAGCGGGGGCCTAGCCGATACGCAGTATTTT. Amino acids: CSGGLADTQYF.

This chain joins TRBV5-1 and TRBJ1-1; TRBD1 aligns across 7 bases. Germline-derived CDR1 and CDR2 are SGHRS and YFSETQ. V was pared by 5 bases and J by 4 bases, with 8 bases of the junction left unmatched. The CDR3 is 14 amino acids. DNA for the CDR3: TGCGCCAGCAGGGACCAGGGGGATAGCACTGAAGCTTTCTTT. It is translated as CASRDQGDSTEAFF.

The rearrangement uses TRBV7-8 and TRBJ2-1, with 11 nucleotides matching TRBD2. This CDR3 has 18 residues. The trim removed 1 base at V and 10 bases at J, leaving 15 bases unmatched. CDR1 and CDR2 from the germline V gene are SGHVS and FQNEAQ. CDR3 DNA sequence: TGTGCCAGCAGCTTAGTCGGCAGATTACTAGCGGGAGCTTGGGAGCAGTTCTTC. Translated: CASSLVGRLLAGAWEQFF.

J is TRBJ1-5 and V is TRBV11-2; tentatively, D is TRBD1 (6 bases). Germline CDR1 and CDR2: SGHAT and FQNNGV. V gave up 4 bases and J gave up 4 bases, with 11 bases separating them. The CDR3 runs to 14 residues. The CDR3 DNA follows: TGTGCCAGCAGCTGGGGGACACAAAATCAGCCCCAGCATTTT. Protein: CASSWGTQNQPQHF.

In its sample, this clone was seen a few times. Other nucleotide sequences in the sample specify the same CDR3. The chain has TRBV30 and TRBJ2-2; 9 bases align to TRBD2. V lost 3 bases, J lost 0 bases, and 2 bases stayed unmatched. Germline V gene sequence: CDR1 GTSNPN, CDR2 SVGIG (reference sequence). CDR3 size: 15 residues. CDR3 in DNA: TGTGCCTGGAGCCGACTAGCGGCGAACACCGGGGAGCTGTTTTTT. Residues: CAWSRLAANTGELFF.